Following are 24 T cell receptor beta chains from one sample sequenced in a study of T cells in tuberculosis. Libraries were prepared by immunoSEQ multiplex PCR; TCRdb keeps only in-frame clonotypes and omits some of them. The sample lists more than 40,000 clones, about 95% seen once, with under 2% in the top ten. The sequencing input was PBMCs. These receptors were obtained from a donor between 10 and 35 years old with latent tuberculosis or without tuberculosis infection. Some clones in this sample may be carry-over from other donors' samples.

The chain joins TRBV4-3 to TRBJ2-7; the match to TRBD1 covers 8 bases. This CDR3 has 17 residues. Germline CDR1 reads LGHNA; CDR2 reads YSLEER. J lost 2 bases, V lost 0 bases, and 9 bases had no gene match. The CDR3 bases are TGCGCCAGCAGCCAAGAAGAAGGGACAGGTGTCCCCTACGAGCAGTACTTC. It specifies CASSQEEGTGVPYEQYF.

The rearrangement uses TRBV25-1 and TRBJ2-2; 7 bases line up with TRBD2. This CDR3 is built from 15 residues. CDR1 is MGHDK and CDR2 is SYGVNS in the germline V gene. The J segment lost 5 bases and the V segment lost 0 bases, leaving 3 bases of the junction unmatched. The CDR3 sequence: CASSEYMRGTGELFF. The CDR3, as DNA: TGTGCCAGCAGTGAATATATGCGGGGGACCGGGGAGCTGTTTTTT.

This chain links TRBV4-1 with TRBJ1-2; tentative D call: TRBD1 (5 bases). The ends were cut back, 3 bases at V and 8 bases at J, with 13 bases in the middle. CDR1 and CDR2 from the germline V gene are MGHRA and YSYEKL. This CDR3 is 13 amino acids long. The CDR3, as DNA: TGCGCCAGCAGCCAGGGGGGAGTCCGAGGCTACACCTTC. This sequence encodes CASSQGGVRGYTF.

V usage is TRBV27 and J usage is TRBJ2-7, with TRBD1 matching over 10 bases. The CDR3 runs to 14 residues. CDR1 and CDR2 from the germline V gene are MNHEY and SMNVEV (reference sequence). The V and J ends lost 6 bases and 1 base, in that order; junction bases with no gene match: 3. CDR3 in DNA: TGTGCCAGCAGGAGACAGGGGGCTTCCTACGAGCAGTACTTC. It is translated as CASRRQGASYEQYF.

V is TRBV6-1 and J is TRBJ1-4, with D perhaps matching TRBD1 (6 bases). V dropped 6 bases and J dropped 6 bases, with 17 bases sitting between them. The CDR3 has 15 amino acids. Germline CDR1 and CDR2: MNHNS and SASEGT. CDR3 bases: TGTGCCAGCAGCCCATACAGGGCGGGTGATGAAAAACTGTTTTTT. It encodes CASSPYRAGDEKLFF.

Only one count was recorded for this clone. The chain has TRBV2 and TRBJ2-7; D not certain. The V end lost 8 bases, the J end lost 5 bases, and 19 bases lay between the germline ends. Germline V gene sequence: CDR1 SNHLY, CDR2 FYNNEI. CDR3 length: 14 residues. DNA for the CDR3: TGTGCCAGCGTCAGGCCAACGAGTATCCACGAGCAGTACTTC. This gives the protein CASVRPTSIHEQYF.

This clone appeared once. The rearrangement links TRBV2 to TRBJ2-5, with 7 bases fitting TRBD1. CDR3 length: 16 residues. V dropped 2 bases and J dropped 2; count of bases not matched to a gene: 8. CDR1 is SNHLY and CDR2 is FYNNEI in the germline V gene. As DNA, the CDR3 is TGTGCCAGCAGTGAATCCTCTCGACAGGGTCAAGAGACCCAGTACTTC. It yields the protein CASSESSRQGQETQYF.

The genes are TRBV5-4 and TRBJ1-2, with TRBD1 as a possible D gene (6 bases). The ends were cut back, 5 bases at V and 4 bases at J, with 12 bases in the middle. This CDR3 comprises 13 residues. The germline CDR1 and CDR2 sequences are SGHNT and YYREEE (reference sequence). CDR3 residues: CASSQGTFYGYTF. For the CDR3, the DNA is TGTGCCAGCAGTCAAGGGACATTCTATGGCTACACCTTC.

This chain uses TRBV13 with TRBJ2-7; TRBD2 matches 11 bases. The V segment lost 1 base and the J segment 5 bases; nucleotides outside the gene matches: 4. CDR3 length: 15 residues. In germline, CDR1 is PRHDT, CDR2 FYEKMQ (reference sequence). CDR3 nucleotides: TGTGCCAGCAGCTTAGATGTGACTAGCGGGAACGAGCAGTACTTC. This sequence encodes CASSLDVTSGNEQYF.

V usage is TRBV29-1 and J usage is TRBJ2-1, with D perhaps TRBD1 (6 bases). This CDR3 spans 14 amino acids. The germline V gene has CDR1 SQVTM and CDR2 ANQGSEA. Trimming cost V 7 bases and J 5 bases, with 18 bases left between them. The CDR3 region is CSGRKGQYNNEQFF. CDR3 nucleotides: TGCAGCGGCCGGAAAGGACAGTACAACAATGAGCAGTTCTTC.

This rearrangement joins TRBV7-8 to TRBJ2-3; tentative D call: TRBD2 (5 bases). With 2 bases removed from V and 4 bases from J, the gap between germline ends came to 13 bases. This CDR3 is built from 15 residues. CDR1 is SGHVS and CDR2 is FQNEAQ in the germline V gene. CDR3 DNA: TGTGCCAGCAGCTTAACGGGATCCGTGGCAGATACGCAGTATTTT. Translation: CASSLTGSVADTQYF.

V and J are TRBV29-1 and TRBJ1-1; tentatively, D is TRBD1 (6 bases). CDR3 length equals 10 residues. V lost 4 bases, J lost 11 bases, and 11 bases lay in between. Per germline, CDR1 SQVTM and CDR2 ANQGSEA. CDR3 loop: CSVVTGKAFF. CDR3 bases: TGCAGCGTTGTCACAGGGAAGGCTTTCTTT.

This clone is medium-sized in the sample. The gene calls are TRBV27 and TRBJ1-2; D not certain. The CDR3 covers 13 residues. Deletions cut 4 bases from V and 2 bases from J, with 8 bases between. CDR1 and CDR2 from the germline V gene are MNHEY and SMNVEV (reference sequence). The CDR3 reads CASSSEGNYGYTF. The CDR3 DNA reads TGTGCCAGCAGTTCAGAGGGAAACTATGGCTACACCTTC.

This clone was seen more than once but under ten times. The CDR3 sequence: CASRLKQGRRNQPQHF. In DNA, the CDR3 is TGTGCCAGCAGACTCAAACAGGGCCGAAGGAATCAGCCCCAGCATTTT. The chain employs TRBV5-6 and TRBJ1-5; possible D gene TRBD1, 6 bases. CDR3 length: 16 residues. Germline V gives CDR1 SGHDT, CDR2 YYEEEE. V lost 5 bases, J lost 4 bases, and 19 bases lay in between.

This chain connects TRBV7-9 to TRBJ2-1; 8 nucleotides agree with TRBD2. V trimming: 6 bases; J trimming: 5 bases; junction bases outside the gene matches: 9. The CDR3 spans 15 residues. CDR1 is SEHNR, CDR2 FQNEAQ, per germline (reference sequence). The CDR3 here is CASRTSGSTHNEQFF. The CDR3 DNA reads TGTGCCAGCAGGACGAGCGGGAGTACCCACAATGAGCAGTTCTTC.

This clone has only one observation. The rearrangement joins TRBV28 to TRBJ1-1; D is unresolved. This CDR3 comprises 13 residues. Looked up from germline, CDR1 is MDHEN and CDR2 is SYDVKM. V lost 8 bases and J 3 bases, leaving 13 bases between the germline ends. The CDR3 spells CASRYPGDTEAFF. The CDR3 nucleotides read TGTGCCAGCCGATATCCGGGAGACACTGAAGCTTTCTTT.

This chain uses TRBV25-1 with TRBJ2-5, with a weak D call TRBD1 (5 bases). The CDR3 totals 12 residues. Germline loops: CDR1 MGHDK, CDR2 SYGVNS. The ends were cut back, 2 bases at V and 4 bases at J, with 5 bases in the middle. This CDR3 is CASSERGETQYF. The CDR3 DNA follows: TGTGCCAGCAGTGAAAGGGGAGAGACCCAGTACTTC.

The genes are TRBV7-9 and TRBJ1-3; 7 positions agree with TRBD1. The CDR3 is 16 amino acids. The V and J ends lost 5 bases and 5 bases, in that order; junction bases with no gene match: 12. CDR1 is SEHNR and CDR2 is FQNEAQ in the germline V gene (reference sequence). The CDR3 region is CASSPDADRVRNTIYF. The DNA of the CDR3 is TGTGCCAGCAGCCCAGACGCAGACAGGGTGCGAAACACCATATATTTT.

The sample holds a few counts of this clone. The DNA of the CDR3 is TGTGCCAGCAGCGAAGGGAGGGTCCTCAGATCGCAGTATTTT. Amino acid sequence: CASSEGRVLRSQYF. The V gene is TRBV7-2, the J gene TRBJ2-3, with TRBD2 identical over 7 bases. V trimming: 5 bases; J trimming: 10 bases; junction bases outside the gene matches: 12. The germline gives CDR1 SGHTA, CDR2 FQGNSA. This CDR3 contains 14 residues.

This clone is a singleton in its sample. This chain's CDR3 is CASSQEVAGQPQHF. CDR3 coding DNA: TGTGCCAGCAGCCAAGAGGTTGCGGGACAGCCCCAGCATTTT. The chain has TRBV4-2 and TRBJ1-5; D is uncertain. The germline V gene has CDR1 LGHNA and CDR2 YNFKEQ. The CDR3 contains 14 residues. Trimming took off 0 bases at V and 7 bases at J, with 10 bases between the two ends.

As to this clone: The CDR3 end shows no conserved phenylalanine or tryptophan, and so a read error is likely. The limits of the CDR3 on the DNA are not certain, so only TCRdb's listed CDR3 is given. The chain combines TRBV7-3 with TRBJ1-2; the table calls TRBD1, which could not be checked here. Both ends counted, the CDR3 spans 10 residues. Germline CDR1 and CDR2: SGHTA and FQGTGA. CDR3: CASSLTAGKL.

The chain recombines TRBV14 with TRBJ1-2, with TRBD1 matching over 9 bases. V gave up 5 bases and J gave up 8 bases; unmatched junction bases: 9. Germline V gene sequence: CDR1 SGHDN, CDR2 FVKESK. The CDR3 is 14 residues long. CDR3 in amino acids: CASSLDRGVGGYTF. The CDR3 nucleotides are TGTGCCAGCAGCTTGGACAGGGGAGTAGGGGGCTACACCTTC.

CDR3: CASSLTGGRRREQYF. CDR3 in DNA: TGTGCCAGCAGCTTAACTGGCGGGAGGCGGCGCGAGCAGTACTTC. The chain joins TRBV7-2 to TRBJ2-7; 8 positions match TRBD2. This CDR3 is 15 amino acids long. V dropped 2 bases and J dropped 6; count of bases not matched to a gene: 9. From germline, CDR1 is SGHTA and CDR2 FQGNSA.

The chain is built from TRBV20-1 and TRBJ2-7; D perhaps matches TRBD2 (5 bases). The CDR3 has 11 residues. The V end was cut by 6 bases, the J end by 3 bases, with 9 bases between. Germline CDR1 reads DFQATT; CDR2 reads SNEGSKA (reference sequence). The CDR3 DNA is TGCAGTGCCGCTCGGGACTACGAGCAGTACTTC. It is translated as CSAARDYEQYF.